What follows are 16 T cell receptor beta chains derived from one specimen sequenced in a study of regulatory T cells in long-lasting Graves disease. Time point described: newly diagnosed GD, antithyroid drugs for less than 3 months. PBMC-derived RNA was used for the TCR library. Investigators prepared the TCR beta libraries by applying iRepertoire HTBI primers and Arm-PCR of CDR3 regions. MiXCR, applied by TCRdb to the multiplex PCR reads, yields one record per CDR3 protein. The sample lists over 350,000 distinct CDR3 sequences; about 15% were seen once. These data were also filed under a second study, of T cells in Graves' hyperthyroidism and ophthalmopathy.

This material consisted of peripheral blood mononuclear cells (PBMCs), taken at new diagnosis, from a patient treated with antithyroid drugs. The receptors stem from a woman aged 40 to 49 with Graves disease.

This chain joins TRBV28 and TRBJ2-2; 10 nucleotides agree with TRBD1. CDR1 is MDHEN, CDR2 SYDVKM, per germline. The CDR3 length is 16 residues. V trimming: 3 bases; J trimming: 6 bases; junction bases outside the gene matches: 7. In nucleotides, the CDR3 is TGTGCCAGCAGTTTTCGGGACAGGGGATTTCCCGGGGAGCTGTTTTTT. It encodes CASSFRDRGFPGELFF.

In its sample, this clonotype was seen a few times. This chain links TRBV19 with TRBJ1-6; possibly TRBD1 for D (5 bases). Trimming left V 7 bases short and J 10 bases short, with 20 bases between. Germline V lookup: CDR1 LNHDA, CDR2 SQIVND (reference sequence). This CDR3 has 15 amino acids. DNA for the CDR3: TGTGCCAGTACTATGGGAGGGGCCACGGACTCACCCCTCCACTTT. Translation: CASTMGGATDSPLHF.

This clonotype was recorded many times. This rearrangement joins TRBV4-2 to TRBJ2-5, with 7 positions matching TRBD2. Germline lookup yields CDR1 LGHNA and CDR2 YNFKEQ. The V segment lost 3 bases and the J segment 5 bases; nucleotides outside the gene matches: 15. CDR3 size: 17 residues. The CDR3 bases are TGTGCCAGCAGCCAGGGAAGGGATAGCGGGTTTCAGGAGACCCAGTACTTC. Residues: CASSQGRDSGFQETQYF.

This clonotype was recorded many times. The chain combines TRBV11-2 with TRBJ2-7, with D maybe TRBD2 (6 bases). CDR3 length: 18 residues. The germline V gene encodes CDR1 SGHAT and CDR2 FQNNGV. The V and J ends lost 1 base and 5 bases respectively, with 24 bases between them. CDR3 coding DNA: TGTGCCAGCAGCTTAGGGCATGGGGGTACTAGCAGGAGCCACGAGCAGTACTTC. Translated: CASSLGHGGTSRSHEQYF.

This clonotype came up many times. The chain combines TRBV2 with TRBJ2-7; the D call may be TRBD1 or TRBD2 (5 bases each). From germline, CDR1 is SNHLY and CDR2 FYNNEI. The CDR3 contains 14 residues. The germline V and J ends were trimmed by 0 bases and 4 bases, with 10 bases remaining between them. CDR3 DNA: TGTGCCAGCAGTGAAGCGCTGAGGGGTTACGAGCAGTACTTC. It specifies CASSEALRGYEQYF.

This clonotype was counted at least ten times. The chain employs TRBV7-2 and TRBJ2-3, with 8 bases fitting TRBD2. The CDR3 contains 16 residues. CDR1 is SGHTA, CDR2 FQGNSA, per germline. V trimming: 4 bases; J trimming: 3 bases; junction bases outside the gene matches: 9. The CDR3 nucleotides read TGTGCCAGCAGCTCCGGGGGGAGCGGGAGAACAGATACGCAGTATTTT. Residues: CASSSGGSGRTDTQYF.

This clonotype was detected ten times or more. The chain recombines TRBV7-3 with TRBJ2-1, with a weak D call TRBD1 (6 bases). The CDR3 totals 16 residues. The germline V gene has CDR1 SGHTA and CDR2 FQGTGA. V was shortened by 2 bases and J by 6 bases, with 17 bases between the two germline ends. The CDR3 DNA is TGTGCCAGCAGCTTAGGAGTAGGAAGGGGGAGCAATGAGCAGTTCTTC. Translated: CASSLGVGRGSNEQFF.

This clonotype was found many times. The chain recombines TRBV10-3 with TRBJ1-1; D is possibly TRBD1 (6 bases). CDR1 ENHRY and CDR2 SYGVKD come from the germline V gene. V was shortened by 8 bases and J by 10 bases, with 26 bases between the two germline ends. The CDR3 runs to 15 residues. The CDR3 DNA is TGTGCCATCCAGGGGCAGGGTAGCAGGGCCAGAGGAGCTTTCTTT. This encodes CAIQGQGSRARGAFF.

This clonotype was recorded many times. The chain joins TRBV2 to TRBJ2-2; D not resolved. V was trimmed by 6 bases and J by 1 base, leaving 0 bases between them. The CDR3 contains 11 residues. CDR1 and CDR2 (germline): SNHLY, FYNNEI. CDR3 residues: CASRNTGELFF. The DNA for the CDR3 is TGTGCCAGCAGGAACACCGGGGAGCTGTTTTTT.

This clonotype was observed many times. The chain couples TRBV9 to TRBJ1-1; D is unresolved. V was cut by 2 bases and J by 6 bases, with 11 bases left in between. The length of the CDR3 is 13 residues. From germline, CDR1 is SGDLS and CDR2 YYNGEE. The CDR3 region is CASSVSLDAEAFF. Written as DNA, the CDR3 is TGTGCCAGCAGCGTTAGCCTCGACGCTGAAGCTTTCTTT.

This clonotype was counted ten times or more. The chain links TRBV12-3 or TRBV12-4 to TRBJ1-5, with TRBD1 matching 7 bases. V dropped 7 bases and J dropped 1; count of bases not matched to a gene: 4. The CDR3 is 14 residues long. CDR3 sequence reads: CASIEQGSNQPQHF. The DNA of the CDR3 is TGTGCCAGCATCGAACAGGGGAGCAATCAGCCCCAGCATTTT.

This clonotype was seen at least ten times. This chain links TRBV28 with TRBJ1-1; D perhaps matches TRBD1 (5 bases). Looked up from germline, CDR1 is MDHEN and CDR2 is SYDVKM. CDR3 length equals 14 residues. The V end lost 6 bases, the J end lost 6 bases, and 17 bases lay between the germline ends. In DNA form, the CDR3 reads TGTGCCAGCAGCCCCATCCAGGGATTCCCTGAAGCTTTCTTT. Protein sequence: CASSPIQGFPEAFF.

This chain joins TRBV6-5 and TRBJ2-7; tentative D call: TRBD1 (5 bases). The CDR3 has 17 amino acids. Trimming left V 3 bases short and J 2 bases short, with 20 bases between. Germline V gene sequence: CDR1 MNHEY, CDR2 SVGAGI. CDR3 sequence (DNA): TGTGCCAGCAGTTATTCGAAGGGGCGGCAGGCAACCTACGAGCAGTACTTC. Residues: CASSYSKGRQATYEQYF.

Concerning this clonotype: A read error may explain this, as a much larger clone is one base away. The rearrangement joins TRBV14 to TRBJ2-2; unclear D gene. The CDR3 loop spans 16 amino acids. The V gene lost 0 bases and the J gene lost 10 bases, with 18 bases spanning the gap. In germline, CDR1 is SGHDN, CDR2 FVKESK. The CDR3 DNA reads TGTGCCAGCAGCCAAGATCGCTGGGATTTAGCCGAGGAGCTGTTTTTT. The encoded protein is CASSQDRWDLAEELFF.

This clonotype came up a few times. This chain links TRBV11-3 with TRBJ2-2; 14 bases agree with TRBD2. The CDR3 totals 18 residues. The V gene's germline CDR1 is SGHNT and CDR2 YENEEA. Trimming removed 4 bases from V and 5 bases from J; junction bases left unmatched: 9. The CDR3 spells CASSWGLAGEGRTGELFF. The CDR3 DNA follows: TGTGCCAGCAGCTGGGGACTAGCGGGAGAGGGGAGGACCGGGGAGCTGTTTTTT.

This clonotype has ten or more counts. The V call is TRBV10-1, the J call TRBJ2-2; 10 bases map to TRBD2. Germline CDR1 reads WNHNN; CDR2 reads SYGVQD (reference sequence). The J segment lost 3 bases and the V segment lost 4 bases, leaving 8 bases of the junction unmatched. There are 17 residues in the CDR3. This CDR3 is CASSGPSGSWDTGELFF. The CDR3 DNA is TGCGCCAGCAGTGGTCCTAGCGGGAGTTGGGACACCGGGGAGCTGTTTTTT.